This T cell receptor (beta chain) derives from a study of blood T cell repertoires in COVID-19. Study in general: The origin of the acute and convalescent COVID-19 samples was the United States, Italy and Spain.

The CDR3 consists of 13 residues. Between the trimmed V and J ends, which lost 3 bases and 15 bases, there was a span of 18 bases. Germline V gene data show CDR1 as MNHNS and CDR2 as SASEGT. Per the original data handling: It was from reference gene primer amplification that nucleated cell counts were estimated. Clones were sequenced by immunoSEQ multiplex PCR, and TCRdb holds only the in-frame ones, with some missing. That table gives V, J and clone size, and the DNA gave D and trimming. In the table there are 84,000 or so clones, roughly four fifths of which are singletons. Sequencing input: peripheral blood. The V and J genes are TRBV6-1 and TRBJ2-1; possible D gene TRBD2, 7 bases. The TCR was taken from a woman older than 75 with acute or convalescent COVID-19. The CDR3 protein is CASSDVLGGHPFF. As DNA, the CDR3 is TGTGCCAGCAGTGACGTCCTCGGGGGGCATCCGTTCTTC.